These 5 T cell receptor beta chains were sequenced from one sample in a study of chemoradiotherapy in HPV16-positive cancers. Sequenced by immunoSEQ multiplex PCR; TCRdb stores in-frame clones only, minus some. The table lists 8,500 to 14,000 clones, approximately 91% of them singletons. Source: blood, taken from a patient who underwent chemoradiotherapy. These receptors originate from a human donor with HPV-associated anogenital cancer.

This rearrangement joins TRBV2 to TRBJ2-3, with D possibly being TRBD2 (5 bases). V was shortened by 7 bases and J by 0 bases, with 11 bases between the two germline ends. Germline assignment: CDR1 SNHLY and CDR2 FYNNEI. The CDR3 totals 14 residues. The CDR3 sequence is CASIGISSTDTQYF. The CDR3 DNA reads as TGTGCCAGCATCGGGATCTCAAGCACAGATACGCAGTATTTT.

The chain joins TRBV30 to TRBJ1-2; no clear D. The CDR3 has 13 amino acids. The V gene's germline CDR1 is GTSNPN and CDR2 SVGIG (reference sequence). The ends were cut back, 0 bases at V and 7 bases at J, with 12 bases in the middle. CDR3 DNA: TGTGCCTGGAGTGTTTTTCCCGTTCGTGGCTACACCTTC. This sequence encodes CAWSVFPVRGYTF. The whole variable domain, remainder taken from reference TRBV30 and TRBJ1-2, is SQTIHQWPATLVQPVGSPLSLECTVEGTSNPNLYWYRQAAGRGLQLLFYSVGIGQISSEVPQNLSASRPQDRQFILSSKKLLLSDSGFYLCAWSVFPVRGYTFGSGTRLTVV.

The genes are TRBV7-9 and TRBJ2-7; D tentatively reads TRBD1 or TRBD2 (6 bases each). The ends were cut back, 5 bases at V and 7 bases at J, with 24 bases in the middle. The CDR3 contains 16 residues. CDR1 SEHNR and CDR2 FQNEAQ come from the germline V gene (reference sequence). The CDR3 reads CASSPLGGQAYMEQYF. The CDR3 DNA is TGTGCCAGCAGCCCTCTCGGGGGACAAGCCTACATGGAGCAGTACTTC.

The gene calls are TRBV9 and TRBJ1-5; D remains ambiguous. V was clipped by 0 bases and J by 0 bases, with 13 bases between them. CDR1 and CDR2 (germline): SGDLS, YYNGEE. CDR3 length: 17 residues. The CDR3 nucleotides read TGTGCCAGCAGCGTAGCCGGGCTCGCCCATAGCAATCAGCCCCAGCATTTT. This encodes CASSVAGLAHSNQPQHF. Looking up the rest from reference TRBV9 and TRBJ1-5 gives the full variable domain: DSGVTQTPKHLITATGQRVTLRCSPRSGDLSVYWYQQSLDQGLQFLIQYYNGEERAKGNILERFSAQQFPDLHSELNLSSLELGDSALYFCASSVAGLAHSNQPQHFGDGTRLSIL.

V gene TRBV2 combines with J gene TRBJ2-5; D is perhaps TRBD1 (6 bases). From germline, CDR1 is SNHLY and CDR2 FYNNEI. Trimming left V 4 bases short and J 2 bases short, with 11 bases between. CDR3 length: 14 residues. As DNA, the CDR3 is TGTGCCAGCAGTGGAGTGCAGGGGCAAGAGACCCAGTACTTC. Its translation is CASSGVQGQETQYF.